These 11 T cell receptor beta chains were all obtained from the same sample, sequenced in a study of chemoradiotherapy in HPV16-positive cancers. Sequenced by immunoSEQ multiplex PCR; TCRdb stores in-frame clones only, minus some. The sample consists of some 6,900 clones, more than 80% of them appearing once. The material sequenced was blood, taken from a patient who underwent chemoradiotherapy. The receptors were sampled from a human donor with HPV-associated anogenital cancer.

The chain joins TRBV18 to TRBJ2-7; 7 bases line up with TRBD2. The CDR3 runs to 16 residues. Germline CDR1 is KGHSH and CDR2 is LQKENI. Germline trimming cut 4 bases from V and 4 bases from J; bases unmatched to any gene: 13. The CDR3 region has the DNA TGTGCCAGCTCACTCTCGGGGGGTACAGAGTCATACGAGCAGTACTTC. Translating gives CASSLSGGTESYEQYF.

The chain combines TRBV29-1 with TRBJ1-2; D call uncertain. V was clipped by 4 bases and J by 0 bases, with 9 bases between them. There are 13 residues in the CDR3. Germline CDR1 reads SQVTM; CDR2 reads ANQGSEA. CDR3 coding DNA: TGCAGCGTTGCTCCAGCTTCTAACTATGGCTACACCTTC. Protein product: CSVAPASNYGYTF.

The chain uses TRBV7-2 and TRBJ1-2; 7 bases are shared with TRBD1. This CDR3 comprises 13 residues. From germline, CDR1 is SGHTA and CDR2 FQGNSA. The junction had 4 bases not matched to a gene; V was cut back by 5 bases and J by 4 bases. CDR3 sequence reads: CASSRGQAYGYTF. Written as DNA, the CDR3 is TGTGCCAGCAGCAGAGGACAGGCCTATGGCTACACCTTC. The full variable domain, completed using reference TRBV7-2 and TRBJ1-2, is GAGVSQSPSNKVTEKGKDVELRCDPISGHTALYWYRQSLGQGLEFLIYFQGNSAPDKSGLPSDRFSAERTGGSVSTLTIQRTQQEDSAVYLCASSRGQAYGYTFGSGTRLTVV.

This rearrangement joins TRBV28 to TRBJ1-2; the D is unclear. This CDR3 has 13 amino acids. Trimming pared 2 bases from V and 2 bases from J, leaving 6 bases between. CDR1 and CDR2 from the germline V gene are MDHEN and SYDVKM. The CDR3, as DNA: TGTGCCAGCAGTTTAGTCTTGAACTATGGCTACACCTTC. Its protein is CASSLVLNYGYTF.

The CDR3 reads CASSPRNSGGPGTQYF. CDR3 bases: TGTGCCAGCTCACCCCGGAATAGCGGGGGCCCTGGGACCCAGTACTTC. The V gene is TRBV18, the J gene TRBJ2-5; 9 bases line up with TRBD2. The CDR3 extends over 16 amino acids. The trim removed 3 bases at V and 7 bases at J, leaving 12 bases unmatched. Germline lookup yields CDR1 KGHSH and CDR2 LQKENI.

The V call is TRBV4-3, the J call TRBJ2-2, with a weak D call TRBD2 (5 bases). This CDR3 spans 15 amino acids. Deletions cut 0 bases from V and 6 bases from J, with 11 bases between. The germline CDR1 and CDR2 sequences are LGHNA and YSLEER. The CDR3 coding sequence is TGCGCCAGCAGCCAAGATCTCGGAGGCGCCGGGGAGCTGTTTTTT. It is translated as CASSQDLGGAGELFF.

As to this clone: Compared with germline, one end of the junction differs, possibly owing to a read error. The chain is built from TRBV23-1 and TRBJ2-2; D might be TRBD2 (6 bases). TRBV23-1 belongs to the ORF category, with a function that is uncertain. This CDR3 has 13 amino acids. CDR3 sequence: CDGGTPNTGELFF. CDR3 coding DNA: TGTGATGGCGGGACTCCTAACACCGGGGAGCTGTTTTTT.

This rearrangement joins TRBV4-3 to TRBJ1-4; no definite D call. Germline V gene lookup returns CDR1 LGHNA and CDR2 YSLEER. The CDR3 totals 16 residues. Trimming pared 0 bases from V and 6 bases from J, leaving 14 bases between. CDR3 DNA: TGCGCCAGCAGCCAAGAGTTATCCAGATCGTATGAAAAACTGTTTTTT. Amino acid sequence: CASSQELSRSYEKLFF.

The rearrangement uses TRBV18 and TRBJ2-3; 7 bases fit TRBD1. V dropped 3 bases and J dropped 1; count of bases not matched to a gene: 7. Per the germline V gene, CDR1 is KGHSH and CDR2 is LQKENI. This CDR3 region has 16 residues. CDR3: CASSPVWDSRTDTQYF. CDR3 sequence (DNA): TGTGCCAGCTCACCGGTGTGGGACAGCCGCACAGATACGCAGTATTTT.

This sequence joins TRBV9 and TRBJ2-5; 7 bases fit TRBD1. V lost 4 bases to trimming and J lost 5 bases; unmatched junction nucleotides: 8. The CDR3 sequence is 14 residues long. Germline CDR1 reads SGDLS; CDR2 reads YYNGEE. This CDR3 is CASSFRQGRETQYF. CDR3 sequence (DNA): TGTGCCAGCAGCTTCCGACAGGGTCGGGAGACCCAGTACTTC.

The chain joins TRBV9 to TRBJ2-1; D possibly uses TRBD1 or TRBD2 (6 bases each). The CDR3 runs 16 residues. Germline V CDR1 and CDR2: SGDLS, YYNGEE. V lost 1 base and J lost 4, with 15 bases in between. The CDR3 DNA sequence: TGTGCCAGCAGCGTACGGGGGCCGAGGGGTTACAATGAGCAGTTCTTC. Translating it yields CASSVRGPRGYNEQFF.